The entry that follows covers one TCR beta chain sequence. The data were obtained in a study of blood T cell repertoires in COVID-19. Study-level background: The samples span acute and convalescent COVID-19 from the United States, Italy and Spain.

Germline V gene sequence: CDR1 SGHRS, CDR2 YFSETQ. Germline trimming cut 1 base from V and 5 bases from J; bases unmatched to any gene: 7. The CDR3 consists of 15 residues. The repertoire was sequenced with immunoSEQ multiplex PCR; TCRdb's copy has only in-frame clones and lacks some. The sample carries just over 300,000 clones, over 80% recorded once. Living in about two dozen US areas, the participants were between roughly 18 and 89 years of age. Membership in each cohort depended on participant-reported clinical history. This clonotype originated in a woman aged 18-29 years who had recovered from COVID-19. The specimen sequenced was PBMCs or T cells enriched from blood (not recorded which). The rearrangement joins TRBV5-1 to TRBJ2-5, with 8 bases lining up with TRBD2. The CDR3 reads CASSLSLAGMETQYF. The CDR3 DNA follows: TGCGCCAGCAGCTTGAGTTTAGCGGGGATGGAGACCCAGTACTTC.